The source of this T cell receptor (beta chain) is a study of CD8+ T cells in alopecia areata. Study context: Tofacitinib treatment spanned 6 to 18 months, with 6 months off drug afterward.

Turning to this clone: Its cognate antigen is unknown.

Trimming stripped 2 bases from V and 5 bases from J, with 18 bases between. CDR3 size: 16 residues. Germline CDR1 and CDR2: MNHEY and SMNVEV (reference sequence). The authors extracted RNA and reverse transcribed it into cDNA as the sequencing template. TCRdb's table, derived via immunoSEQ multiplex PCR, lists solely in-frame clones and lacks some. The sample records 190,000 or so clones, about 60% being singletons. This sample's treatment: oral pan-JAK inhibitor, 5-10 mg twice daily. The study, taken as a whole, reports: Administration of tofacitinib significantly diminished scalp clonality and expanded CD8+ clones within the top 100.

The input for sequencing was CD8+ T cells sorted from blood, taken at week 24, from a patient treated with tofacitinib. The source is a human donor with alopecia areata. The J gene is TRBJ1-1, the V gene TRBV27, with D possibly TRBD1 on 5 matching bases. The CDR3 region has the DNA TGTGCCAGCAGTTTAATTCCCGGACACAGAAGGACTGAAGCTTTCTTT. Translating it yields CASSLIPGHRRTEAFF.